This TCR beta chain stems from a study of cytomegalovirus exposure and HLA in healthy donors. The table came from immunoSEQ multiplex PCR; TCRdb's copy has only in-frame clones and leaves some out. The profile shows about 400,000 clones, 70% to 90% of them singletons. General observations from the study: Confirmation in vitro established that a few CMV-associated chains were specific for CMV antigens.

Turning to this clone: What it binds is unknown.

Looked up from germline, CDR1 is KGHSH and CDR2 is LQKENI. There are 15 residues in the CDR3. V trimming: 3 bases; J trimming: 4 bases; junction bases outside the gene matches: 5. V and J are TRBV18 and TRBJ1-1; the match to TRBD1 covers 10 bases. The sample taken for sequencing was PBMCs. The receptor was isolated from a woman aged 18-29 years in good health and CMV-seronegative. In nucleotides, the CDR3 is TGTGCCAGCTCACCGCTGGGACAGGGGACCACTGAAGCTTTCTTT. It yields the protein CASSPLGQGTTEAFF.